The 9 T cell receptor beta chains reported below all come from one sample, sequenced in a study of cytomegalovirus exposure and HLA in healthy donors. PCR used 60 Vbeta primers and 13 Jbeta primers. The table came from immunoSEQ multiplex PCR; TCRdb's copy has only in-frame clones and leaves some out. The sample yields over 30,000 clones, about two thirds seen once. Sequencing input: PBMCs. Receptors were obtained from a man aged 40-50 years in good health and CMV-seropositive.

The chain couples TRBV5-5 to TRBJ1-1, with 9 bases lining up with TRBD1. Trimming took 4 bases from V and 2 from J; bases not matched to a gene: 3. From germline, CDR1 is SGHKS and CDR2 YYEKEE (reference sequence). The CDR3 has 14 amino acids. Here the CDR3 reads CASSVTGGNTEAFF. The CDR3 DNA reads TGTGCCAGCAGCGTGACAGGGGGAAACACTGAAGCTTTCTTT. Full variable domain (missing parts from reference TRBV5-5 and TRBJ1-1): DAGVTQSPTHLIKTRGQQVTLRCSPISGHKSVSWYQQVLGQGPQFIFQYYEKEERGRGNFPDRFSARQFPNYSSELNVNALLLGDSALYLCASSVTGGNTEAFFGQGTRLTVV.

This clone was picked up a small number of times. This chain uses TRBV7-8 with TRBJ2-7, with TRBD1 as a possible D gene (5 bases). Between the trimmed V and J ends, which lost 1 base and 1 base, there was a span of 14 bases. Looked up from germline, CDR1 is SGHVS and CDR2 is FQNEAQ. The CDR3 has 16 residues. In DNA form, the CDR3 reads TGTGCCAGCAGCTTAGAAAACAGGATATTATCCTACGAGCAGTACTTC. It specifies CASSLENRILSYEQYF.

V is TRBV25-1 and J is TRBJ2-3; a possible D gene is TRBD1 (5 bases). The germline V gene encodes CDR1 MGHDK and CDR2 SYGVNS. CDR3 length: 13 amino acids. V lost 5 bases, J lost 1 base, and 7 bases lay in between. CDR3: CASSSTGTDTQYF. The CDR3 coding sequence is TGTGCCAGCAGTTCGACAGGCACAGATACGCAGTATTTT.

The rearrangement joins TRBV6-5 to TRBJ2-7; D may be TRBD2 (6 bases). Germline assignment: CDR1 MNHEY and CDR2 SVGAGI. The CDR3 spans 14 residues. Trimming took 4 bases from V and 3 from J, leaving 13 bases between them. CDR3 amino acids: CASSSGGEGYEQYF. DNA of the CDR3: TGTGCCAGCAGTTCGGGCGGGGAAGGCTACGAGCAGTACTTC.

The V and J genes are TRBV4-2 and TRBJ2-7, with D unresolved. V lost 4 bases and J 3 bases, leaving 13 bases between the germline ends. The length of the CDR3 is 14 residues. CDR1 and CDR2 (germline): LGHNA, YNFKEQ. This CDR3 is CASSPPDVYYEQYF. The CDR3, as DNA: TGTGCCAGCAGCCCCCCAGATGTTTACTACGAGCAGTACTTC.

The gene calls are TRBV5-8 and TRBJ1-4; D is perhaps TRBD1 (5 bases). Germline loops: CDR1 SGHTS, CDR2 YDEGEE. The CDR3 is 15 residues long. With 1 base removed from V and 7 bases from J, the gap between germline ends came to 14 bases. The CDR3 DNA reads as TGTGCCAGCAGCTTGTATGCAGGGCCGGGTGAAAAACTGTTTTTT. Protein sequence: CASSLYAGPGEKLFF.

V and J are TRBV13 and TRBJ2-4, with D tentatively TRBD2 (6 bases). With 3 bases removed from V and 1 base from J, the gap between germline ends came to 19 bases. The germline gives CDR1 PRHDT, CDR2 FYEKMQ (reference sequence). The CDR3 length is 18 residues. For the CDR3, the DNA is TGTGCCAGCAGCTTTCGGGACTGGGGGAGTGTGGCCAAAAACATTCAGTACTTC. It specifies CASSFRDWGSVAKNIQYF.

The chain links TRBV27 to TRBJ1-2, with D possibly being TRBD1 (6 bases). CDR1 and CDR2 from the germline V gene are MNHEY and SMNVEV (reference sequence). This CDR3 contains 14 residues. V shed 4 bases and J shed 4 bases, with 13 bases lying between them. CDR3 sequence reads: CASSSLGTSYGYTF. The DNA of the CDR3 is TGTGCCAGCAGTTCTCTGGGGACAAGCTATGGCTACACCTTC.

This chain uses TRBV2 with TRBJ2-3; TRBD1 matches 9 bases. The germline V gene encodes CDR1 SNHLY and CDR2 FYNNEI. With 4 bases clipped from V and 5 bases from J, the junction kept 10 bases outside the gene matches. CDR3 size: 16 residues. The CDR3 loop reads CASSGRGQGRQDTQYF. In DNA form, the CDR3 reads TGTGCCAGCAGTGGGAGGGGACAGGGAAGGCAAGATACGCAGTATTTT.